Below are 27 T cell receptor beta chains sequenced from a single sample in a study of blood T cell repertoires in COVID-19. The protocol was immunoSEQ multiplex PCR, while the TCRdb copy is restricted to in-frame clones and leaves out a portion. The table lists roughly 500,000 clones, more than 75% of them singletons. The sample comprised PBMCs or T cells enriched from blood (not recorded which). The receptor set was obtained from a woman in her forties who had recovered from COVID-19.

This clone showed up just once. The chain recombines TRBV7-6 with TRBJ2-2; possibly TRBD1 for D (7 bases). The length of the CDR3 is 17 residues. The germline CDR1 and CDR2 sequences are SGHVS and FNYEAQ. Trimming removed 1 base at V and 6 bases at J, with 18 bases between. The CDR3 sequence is CASSLGPPGQRAGELFF. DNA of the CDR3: TGTGCCAGCAGCTTAGGGCCTCCGGGACAGCGGGCCGGGGAGCTGTTTTTT.

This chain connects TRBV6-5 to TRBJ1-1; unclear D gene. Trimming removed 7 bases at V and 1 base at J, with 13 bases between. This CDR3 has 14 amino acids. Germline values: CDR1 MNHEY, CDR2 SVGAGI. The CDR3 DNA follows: TGTGCCAGCATTGGCCTTGGGCAGAACACTGAAGCTTTCTTT. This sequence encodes CASIGLGQNTEAFF.

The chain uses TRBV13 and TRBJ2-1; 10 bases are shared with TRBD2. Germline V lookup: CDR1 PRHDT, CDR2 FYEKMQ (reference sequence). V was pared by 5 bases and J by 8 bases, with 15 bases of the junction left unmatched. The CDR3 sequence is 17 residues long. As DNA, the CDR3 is TGTGCCAGCAGCCCCCGACCACCTAGCGGGAGAGGGGATGAGCAGTTCTTC. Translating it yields CASSPRPPSGRGDEQFF.

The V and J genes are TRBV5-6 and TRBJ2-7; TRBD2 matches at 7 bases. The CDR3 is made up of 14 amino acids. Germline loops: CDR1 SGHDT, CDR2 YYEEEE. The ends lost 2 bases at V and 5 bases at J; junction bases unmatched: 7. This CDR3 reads CASSFGPSGNEQYF. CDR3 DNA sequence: TGTGCCAGCAGCTTCGGGCCTAGCGGCAACGAGCAGTACTTC.

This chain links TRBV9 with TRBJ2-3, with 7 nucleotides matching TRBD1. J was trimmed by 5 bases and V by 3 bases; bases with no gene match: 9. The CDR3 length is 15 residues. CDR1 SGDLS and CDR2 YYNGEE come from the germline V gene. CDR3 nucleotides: TGTGCCAGCAGCGAAAGGGGGCTCCGGGGAGATACGCAGTATTTT. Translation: CASSERGLRGDTQYF. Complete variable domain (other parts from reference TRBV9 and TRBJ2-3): DSGVTQTPKHLITATGQRVTLRCSPRSGDLSVYWYQQSLDQGLQFLIQYYNGEERAKGNILERFSAQQFPDLHSELNLSSLELGDSALYFCASSERGLRGDTQYFGPGTRLTVL.

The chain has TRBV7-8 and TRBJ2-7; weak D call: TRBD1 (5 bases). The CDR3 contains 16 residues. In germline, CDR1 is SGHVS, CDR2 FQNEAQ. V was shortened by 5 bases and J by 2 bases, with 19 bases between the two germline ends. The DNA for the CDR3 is TGTGCCAGCAGCATAAGACAGCCGTCGACAACCTACGAGCAGTACTTC. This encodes CASSIRQPSTTYEQYF.

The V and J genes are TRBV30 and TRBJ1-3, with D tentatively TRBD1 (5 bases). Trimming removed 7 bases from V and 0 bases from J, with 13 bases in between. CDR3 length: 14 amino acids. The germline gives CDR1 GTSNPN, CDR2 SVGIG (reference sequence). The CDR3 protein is CASQGGYSGNTIYF. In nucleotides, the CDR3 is TGTGCCTCCCAGGGAGGATACTCTGGAAACACCATATATTTT.

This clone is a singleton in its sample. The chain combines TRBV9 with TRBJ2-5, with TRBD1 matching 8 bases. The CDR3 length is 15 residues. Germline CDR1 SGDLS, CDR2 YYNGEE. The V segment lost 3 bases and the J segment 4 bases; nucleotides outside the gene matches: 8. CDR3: CASSDLRTGSETQYF. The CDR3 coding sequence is TGTGCCAGCAGCGATCTTCGGACAGGGTCAGAGACCCAGTACTTC.

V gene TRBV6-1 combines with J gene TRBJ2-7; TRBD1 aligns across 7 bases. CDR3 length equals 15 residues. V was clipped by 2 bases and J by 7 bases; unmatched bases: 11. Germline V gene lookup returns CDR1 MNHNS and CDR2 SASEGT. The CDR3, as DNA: TGTGCCAGCAGTGAATATTGGCAGGGGGTTAGGGAGCAGTACTTC. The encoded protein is CASSEYWQGVREQYF.

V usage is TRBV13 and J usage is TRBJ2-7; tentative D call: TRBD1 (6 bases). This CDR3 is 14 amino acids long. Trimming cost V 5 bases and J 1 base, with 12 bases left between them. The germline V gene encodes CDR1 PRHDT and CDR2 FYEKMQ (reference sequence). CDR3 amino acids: CASSSNRVSYEQYF. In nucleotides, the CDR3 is TGTGCCAGCAGCAGCAACAGGGTATCCTACGAGCAGTACTTC.

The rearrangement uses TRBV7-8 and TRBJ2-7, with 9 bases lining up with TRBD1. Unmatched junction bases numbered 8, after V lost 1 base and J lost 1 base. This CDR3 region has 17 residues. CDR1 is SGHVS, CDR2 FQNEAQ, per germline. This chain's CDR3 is CASSLVMGQGFSYEQYF. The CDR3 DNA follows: TGTGCCAGCAGCTTAGTAATGGGACAGGGTTTTTCCTACGAGCAGTACTTC.

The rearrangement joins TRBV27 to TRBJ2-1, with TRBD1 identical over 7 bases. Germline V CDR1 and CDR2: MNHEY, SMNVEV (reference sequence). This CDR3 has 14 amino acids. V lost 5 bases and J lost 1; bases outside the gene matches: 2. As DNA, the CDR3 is TGTGCCAGCAGTAGACAGGGTTCCTACAATGAGCAGTTCTTC. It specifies CASSRQGSYNEQFF.

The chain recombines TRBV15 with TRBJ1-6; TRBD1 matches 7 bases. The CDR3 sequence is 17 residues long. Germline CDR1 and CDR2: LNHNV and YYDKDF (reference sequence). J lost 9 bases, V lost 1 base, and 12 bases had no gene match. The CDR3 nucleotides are TGTGCCACCAGCAGAGTCGAGGGGGCCCAAGGGGGTTCACCCCTCCACTTT. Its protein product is CATSRVEGAQGGSPLHF.

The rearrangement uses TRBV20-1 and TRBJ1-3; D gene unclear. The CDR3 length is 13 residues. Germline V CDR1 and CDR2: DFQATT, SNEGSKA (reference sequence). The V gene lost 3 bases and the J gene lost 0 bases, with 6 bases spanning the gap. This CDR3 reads CSASSVSGNTIYF. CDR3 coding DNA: TGCAGTGCTAGTTCAGTCTCTGGAAACACCATATATTTT.

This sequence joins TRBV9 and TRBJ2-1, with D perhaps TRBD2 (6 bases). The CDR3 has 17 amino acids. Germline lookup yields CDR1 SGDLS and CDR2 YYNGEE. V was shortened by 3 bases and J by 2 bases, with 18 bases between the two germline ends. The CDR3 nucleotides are TGTGCCAGCAGCGGAAGGAAACGCGGGGACGCCTACAATGAGCAGTTCTTC. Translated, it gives CASSGRKRGDAYNEQFF.

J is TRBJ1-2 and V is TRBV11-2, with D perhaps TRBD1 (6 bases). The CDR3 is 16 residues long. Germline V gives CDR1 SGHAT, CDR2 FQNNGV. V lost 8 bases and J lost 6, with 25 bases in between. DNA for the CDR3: TGTGCCAGCTCCTCCTTAAGGGGGATTCGCACGAATGGCTACACCTTC. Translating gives CASSSLRGIRTNGYTF.

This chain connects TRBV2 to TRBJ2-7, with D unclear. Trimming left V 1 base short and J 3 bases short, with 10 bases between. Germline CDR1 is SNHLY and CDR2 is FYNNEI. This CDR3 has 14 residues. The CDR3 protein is CASSEGGSDYEQYF. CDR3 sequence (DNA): TGTGCCAGCAGTGAAGGAGGCAGCGACTACGAGCAGTACTTC.

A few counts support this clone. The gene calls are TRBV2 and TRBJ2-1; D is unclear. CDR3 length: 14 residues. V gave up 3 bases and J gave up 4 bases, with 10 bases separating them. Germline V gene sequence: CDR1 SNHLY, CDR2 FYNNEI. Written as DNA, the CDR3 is TGTGCCAGCAGTGACATCCCTCGGTACAATGAGCAGTTCTTC. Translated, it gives CASSDIPRYNEQFF.

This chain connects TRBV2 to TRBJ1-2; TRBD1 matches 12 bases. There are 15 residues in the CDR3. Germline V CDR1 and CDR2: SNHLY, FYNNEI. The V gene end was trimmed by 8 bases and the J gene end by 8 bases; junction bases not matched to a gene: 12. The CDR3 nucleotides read TGTGCCAGCCTTTTACCGGGACAGGGGGCTTTAGGCTACACCTTC. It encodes CASLLPGQGALGYTF. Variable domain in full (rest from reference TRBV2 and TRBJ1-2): EPEVTQTPSHQVTQMGQEVILRCVPISNHLYFYWYRQILGQKVEFLVSFYNNEISEKSEIFDDQFSVERPDGSNFTLKIRSTKLEDSAMYFCASLLPGQGALGYTFGSGTRLTVV.

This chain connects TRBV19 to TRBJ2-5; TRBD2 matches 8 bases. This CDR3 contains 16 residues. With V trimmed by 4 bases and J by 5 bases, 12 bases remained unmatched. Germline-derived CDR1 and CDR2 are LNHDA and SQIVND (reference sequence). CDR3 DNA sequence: TGTGCCAGTAGTAACAACCCGGGACTAGGGGGGGAGACCCAGTACTTC. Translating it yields CASSNNPGLGGETQYF.

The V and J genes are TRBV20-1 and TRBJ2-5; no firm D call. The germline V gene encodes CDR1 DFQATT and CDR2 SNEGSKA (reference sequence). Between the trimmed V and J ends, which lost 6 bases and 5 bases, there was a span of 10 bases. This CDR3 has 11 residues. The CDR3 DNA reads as TGCAGTGCATCCCACGGGGAGACCCAGTACTTC. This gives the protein CSASHGETQYF.

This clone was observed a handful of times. CDR3 sequence reads: CASSLDRGIDEQFF. The CDR3, as DNA: TGTGCCAGCAGCTTAGACAGGGGAATAGATGAGCAGTTCTTC. The rearrangement links TRBV7-2 to TRBJ2-1; 7 positions agree with TRBD1. The CDR3 is made up of 14 amino acids. V gave up 1 base and J gave up 8 bases; unmatched junction bases: 5. Germline V gene lookup returns CDR1 SGHTA and CDR2 FQGNSA.

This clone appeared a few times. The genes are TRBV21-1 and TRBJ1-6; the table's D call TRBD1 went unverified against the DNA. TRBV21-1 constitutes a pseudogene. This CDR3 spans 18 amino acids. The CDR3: CASSTQASILSYNSPLHF. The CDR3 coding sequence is TGTGCCAGCAGCACACAGGCGTCTATTCTCTCCTATAATTCACCCCTCCACTTT.

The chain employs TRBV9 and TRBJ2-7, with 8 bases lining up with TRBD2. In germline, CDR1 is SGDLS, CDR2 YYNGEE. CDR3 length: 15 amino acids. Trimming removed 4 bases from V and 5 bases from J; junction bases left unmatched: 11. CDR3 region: CASSLGTRGSDEQYF. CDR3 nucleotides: TGTGCCAGCAGCCTCGGGACTAGAGGAAGTGACGAGCAGTACTTC.

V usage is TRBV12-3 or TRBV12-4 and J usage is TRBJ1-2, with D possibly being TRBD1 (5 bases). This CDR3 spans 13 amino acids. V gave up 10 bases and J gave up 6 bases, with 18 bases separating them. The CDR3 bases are TGTGCCATCGACAGACGGGGAGGCGATGGCTACACCTTC. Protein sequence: CAIDRRGGDGYTF.

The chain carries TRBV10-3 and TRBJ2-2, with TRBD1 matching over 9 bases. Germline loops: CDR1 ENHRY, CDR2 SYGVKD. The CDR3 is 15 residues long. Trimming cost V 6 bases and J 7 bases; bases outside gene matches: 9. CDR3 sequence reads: CAIRGTGSIGGELFF. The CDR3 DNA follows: TGTGCCATCAGGGGGACAGGGAGTATTGGCGGGGAGCTGTTTTTT.

The CDR3 DNA reads as TGTGCCACCAGTGAGCCGCCGGGACAAACCGCCTACAATGAGCAGTTCTTC. It encodes CATSEPPGQTAYNEQFF. V is TRBV24-1 and J is TRBJ2-1; weak D call: TRBD1 (6 bases). V gave up 4 bases and J gave up 2 bases, with 17 bases separating them. This CDR3 has 17 residues. Germline CDR1 is KGHDR and CDR2 is SFDVKD.